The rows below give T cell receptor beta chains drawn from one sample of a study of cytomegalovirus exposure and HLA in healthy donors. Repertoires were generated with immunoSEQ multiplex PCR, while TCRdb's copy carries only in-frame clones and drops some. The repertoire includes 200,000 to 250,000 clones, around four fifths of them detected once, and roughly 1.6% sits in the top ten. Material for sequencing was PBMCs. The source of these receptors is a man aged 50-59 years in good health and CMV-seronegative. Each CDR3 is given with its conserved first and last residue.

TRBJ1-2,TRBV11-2,CASSKGEGAPYGYTF
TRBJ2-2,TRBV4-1,CASSPMFGTSGRGTGELFF
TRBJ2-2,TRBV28,CASSPTGGSRTGELFF
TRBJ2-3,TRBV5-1,CASSGQGQHTQYF
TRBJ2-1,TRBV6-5,CASSYAGLAGLNEQFF
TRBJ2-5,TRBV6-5,CASSYLGGETQYF
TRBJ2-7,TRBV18,CASSPGRGTYEQYF
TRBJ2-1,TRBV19,CASSITDSSYNEQFF
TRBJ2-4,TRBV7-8,CASSLLQGTGNIQYF
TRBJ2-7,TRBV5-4,CASSSWTSGGYGQYF
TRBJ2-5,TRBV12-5,CASGPGIETQYF
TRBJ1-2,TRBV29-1,CSVATVGYTF
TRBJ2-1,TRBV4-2,CASSQEGTAGGSYNEQFF
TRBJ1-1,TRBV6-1,CASSPGQVATEAFF
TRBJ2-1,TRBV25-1,CASSGLRSGGYNEQFF
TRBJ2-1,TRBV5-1,CASSLTSGTSRKYNEQFF
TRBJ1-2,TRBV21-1,CASSYRDKVYGYTF
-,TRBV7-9,CASSLALDYEQYF
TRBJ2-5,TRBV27,CASSETGGAQYF
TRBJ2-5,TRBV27,CASKSLAIETQYF
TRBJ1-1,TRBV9,CASSATANTEAFF
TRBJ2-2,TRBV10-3,CAIAQGSGELFF
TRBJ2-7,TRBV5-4,CASSSSGTGGIEQYF
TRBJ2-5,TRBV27,CASSLSSGRARGETQYF
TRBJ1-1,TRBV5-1,CASSLAQGGTEAFF
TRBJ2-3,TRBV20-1,CSATGTDTQYF
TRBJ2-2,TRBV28,CASSLGGSGTGELFF
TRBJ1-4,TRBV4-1,CASSQGLGVKLFF
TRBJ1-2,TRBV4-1,CASSPEGPYGYTF
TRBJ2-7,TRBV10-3,CAISDRGWEQYF
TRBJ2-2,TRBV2,CASRQRTGGAGELFF
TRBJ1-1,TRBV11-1,CASRYDRAGTEAFF
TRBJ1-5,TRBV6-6,CASSYSTSQPQHF
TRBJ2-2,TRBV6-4,CASSDVAGDTGELFF
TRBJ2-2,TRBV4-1,CASSQVIWVRGDIGELFF
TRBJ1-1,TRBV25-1,CASSEGGRSTEAFF
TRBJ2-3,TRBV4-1,CASSHPAGTDTQYF
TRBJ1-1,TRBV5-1,CASSAGQGANTEAFF
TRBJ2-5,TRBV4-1,CASSLAPGTGVETQYF
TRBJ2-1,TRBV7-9,CASSPRTSGRGEQFF
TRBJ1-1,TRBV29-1,CSVENWNTEAFF
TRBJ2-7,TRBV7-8,CASNFGQGWDEQYF